The clone carrying this T cell receptor beta chain was observed once. Its antigen is currently unknown. The CDR3 has 17 amino acids. Trimming took 4 bases from V and 1 from J, leaving 15 bases between them. The germline gives CDR1 SGDLS, CDR2 YYNGEE. Clones were sequenced by immunoSEQ multiplex PCR, and TCRdb holds only the in-frame ones, with some missing. The data show 150,000 to 200,000 clones, roughly 92% seen once. This sample is part of a study of T cell responses to AZD1222 COVID-19 vaccine. Findings of the study overall: In the spike-specific TCR repertoire, nearly half reportedly target unmutated variant regions. Recipients of two AZD1222 doses showed rising Spike-specific TCR breadth and depth. Across spike, vaccine-associated CD4 TCRs were found, dominant at 160-218 and 743-854.

The V call is TRBV9, the J call TRBJ1-6, with D possibly being TRBD1 (5 bases). Sequenced material: peripheral blood, taken 28 days after the second dose of the MenACWY control vaccine. The TCR comes from an adult who received the MenACWY meningococcal vaccine as a control. This CDR3 reads CASSTEGLYSYNSPLHF. The CDR3 DNA reads as TGTGCCAGCAGCACCGAGGGGTTGTATTCCTATAATTCACCCCTCCACTTT. Drawing the rest from reference TRBV9 and TRBJ1-6, the complete variable domain is DSGVTQTPKHLITATGQRVTLRCSPRSGDLSVYWYQQSLDQGLQFLIQYYNGEERAKGNILERFSAQQFPDLHSELNLSSLELGDSALYFCASSTEGLYSYNSPLHFGNGTRLTVT.